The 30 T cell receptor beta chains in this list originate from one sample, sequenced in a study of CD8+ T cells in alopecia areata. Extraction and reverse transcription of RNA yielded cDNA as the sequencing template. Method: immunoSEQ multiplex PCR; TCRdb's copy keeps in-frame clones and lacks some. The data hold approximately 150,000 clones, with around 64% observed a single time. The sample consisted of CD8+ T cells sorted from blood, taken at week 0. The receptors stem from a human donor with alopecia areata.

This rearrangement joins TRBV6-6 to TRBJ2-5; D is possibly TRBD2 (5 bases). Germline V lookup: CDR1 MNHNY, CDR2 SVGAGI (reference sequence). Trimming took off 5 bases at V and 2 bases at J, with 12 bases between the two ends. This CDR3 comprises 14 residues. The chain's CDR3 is CASSRDRGQETQYF. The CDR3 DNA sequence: TGTGCCAGCAGTCGGGATCGCGGGCAAGAGACCCAGTACTTC.

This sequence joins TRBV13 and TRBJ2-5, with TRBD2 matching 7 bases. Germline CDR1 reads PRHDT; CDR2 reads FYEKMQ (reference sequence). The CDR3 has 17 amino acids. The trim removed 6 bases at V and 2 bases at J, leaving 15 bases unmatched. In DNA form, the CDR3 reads TGTGCCAGCAGTTCCTGGTACGGGGCTAGCGGACAAGAGACCCAGTACTTC. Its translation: CASSSWYGASGQETQYF.

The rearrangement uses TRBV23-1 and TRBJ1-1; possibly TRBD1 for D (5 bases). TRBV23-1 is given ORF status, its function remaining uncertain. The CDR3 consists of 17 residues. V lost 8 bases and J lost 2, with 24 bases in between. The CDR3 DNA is TGCGCCAGCCCAGGAGAGATTGAAGGGGCCCCTAACACTGAAGCTTTCTTT. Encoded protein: CASPGEIEGAPNTEAFF.

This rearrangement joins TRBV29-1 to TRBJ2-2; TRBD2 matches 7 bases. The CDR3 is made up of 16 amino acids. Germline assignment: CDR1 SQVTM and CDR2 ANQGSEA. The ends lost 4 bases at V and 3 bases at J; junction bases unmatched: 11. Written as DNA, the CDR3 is TGCAGCGTTGTTTTTACCCGGACTAGGGACACCGGGGAGCTGTTTTTT. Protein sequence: CSVVFTRTRDTGELFF.

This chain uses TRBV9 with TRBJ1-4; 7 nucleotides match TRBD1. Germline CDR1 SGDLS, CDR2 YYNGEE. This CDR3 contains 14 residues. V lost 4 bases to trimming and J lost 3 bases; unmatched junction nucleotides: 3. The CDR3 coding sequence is TGTGCCAGCAGCCTGACAGGGTCTAATGAAAAACTGTTTTTT. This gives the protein CASSLTGSNEKLFF.

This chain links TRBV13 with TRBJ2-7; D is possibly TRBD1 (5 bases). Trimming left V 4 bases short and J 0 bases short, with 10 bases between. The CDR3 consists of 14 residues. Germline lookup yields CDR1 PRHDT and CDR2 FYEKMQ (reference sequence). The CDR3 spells CASSWQTDSYEQYF. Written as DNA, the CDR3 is TGTGCCAGCAGCTGGCAGACAGACTCCTACGAGCAGTACTTC.

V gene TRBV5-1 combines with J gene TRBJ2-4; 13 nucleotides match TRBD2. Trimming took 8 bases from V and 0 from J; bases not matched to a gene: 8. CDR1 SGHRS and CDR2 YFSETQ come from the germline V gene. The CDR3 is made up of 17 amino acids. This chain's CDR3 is CARQTSGGRLAKNIQYF. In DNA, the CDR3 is TGCGCCAGACAGACTAGCGGGGGGCGCCTAGCCAAAAACATTCAGTACTTC.

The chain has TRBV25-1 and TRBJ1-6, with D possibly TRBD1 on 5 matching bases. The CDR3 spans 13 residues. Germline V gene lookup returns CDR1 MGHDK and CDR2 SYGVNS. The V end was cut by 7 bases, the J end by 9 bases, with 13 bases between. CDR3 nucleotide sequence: TGTGCCAGCACTCAGGGACCGGTTTCACCCCTCCACTTT. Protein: CASTQGPVSPLHF.

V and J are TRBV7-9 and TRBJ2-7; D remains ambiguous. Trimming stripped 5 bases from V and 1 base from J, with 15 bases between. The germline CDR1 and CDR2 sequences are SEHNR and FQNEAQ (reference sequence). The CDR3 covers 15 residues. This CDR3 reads CASSPTVEGSYEQYF. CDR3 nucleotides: TGTGCCAGCAGCCCCACAGTAGAAGGATCCTACGAGCAGTACTTC.

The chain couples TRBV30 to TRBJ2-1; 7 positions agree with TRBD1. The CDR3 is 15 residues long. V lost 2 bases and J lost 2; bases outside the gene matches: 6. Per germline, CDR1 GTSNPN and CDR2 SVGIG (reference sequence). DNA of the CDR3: TGTGCCTGGAGTCCGGACAGGTCGGCCTACAATGAGCAGTTCTTC. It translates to CAWSPDRSAYNEQFF. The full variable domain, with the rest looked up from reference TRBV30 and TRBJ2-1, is SQTIHQWPATLVQPVGSPLSLECTVEGTSNPNLYWYRQAAGRGLQLLFYSVGIGQISSEVPQNLSASRPQDRQFILSSKKLLLSDSGFYLCAWSPDRSAYNEQFFGPGTRLTVL.

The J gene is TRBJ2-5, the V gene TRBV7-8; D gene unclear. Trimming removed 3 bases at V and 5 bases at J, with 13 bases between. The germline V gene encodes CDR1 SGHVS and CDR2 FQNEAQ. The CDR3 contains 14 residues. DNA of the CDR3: TGTGCCAGCAGCTTTGATTCGGGCAGGGAGACCCAGTACTTC. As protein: CASSFDSGRETQYF.

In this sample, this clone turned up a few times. CDR3 loop: CASSPLRGNEQFF. DNA for the CDR3: TGTGCCAGTAGCCCCCTGAGGGGGAATGAGCAGTTCTTC. The V and J genes are TRBV19 and TRBJ2-1; D may be TRBD1 (6 bases). Trimming shortened V by 6 bases and J by 7 bases, and 13 bases separated the two germline ends. This CDR3 region has 13 residues. CDR1 LNHDA and CDR2 SQIVND come from the germline V gene (reference sequence).

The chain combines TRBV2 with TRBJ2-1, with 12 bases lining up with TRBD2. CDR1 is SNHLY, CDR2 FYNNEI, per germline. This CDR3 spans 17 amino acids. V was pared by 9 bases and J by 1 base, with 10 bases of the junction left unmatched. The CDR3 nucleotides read TGTGCCAGTAACGTAGCTGGACTAGCGGGGTCCTACAATGAGCAGTTCTTC. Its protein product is CASNVAGLAGSYNEQFF.

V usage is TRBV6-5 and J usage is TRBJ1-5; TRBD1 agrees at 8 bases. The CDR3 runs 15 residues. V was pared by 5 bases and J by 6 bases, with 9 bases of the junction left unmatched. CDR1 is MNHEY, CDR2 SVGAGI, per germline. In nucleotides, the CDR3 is TGTGCCAGCAGTACTACAGGGGGAAGGGGTCAGCCCCAGCATTTT. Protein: CASSTTGGRGQPQHF.

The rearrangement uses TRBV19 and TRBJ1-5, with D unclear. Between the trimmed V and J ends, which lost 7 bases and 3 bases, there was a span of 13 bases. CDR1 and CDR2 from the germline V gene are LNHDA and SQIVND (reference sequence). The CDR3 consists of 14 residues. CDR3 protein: CASKSRAYNQPQHF. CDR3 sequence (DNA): TGTGCCAGTAAGAGTAGGGCTTACAATCAGCCCCAGCATTTT.

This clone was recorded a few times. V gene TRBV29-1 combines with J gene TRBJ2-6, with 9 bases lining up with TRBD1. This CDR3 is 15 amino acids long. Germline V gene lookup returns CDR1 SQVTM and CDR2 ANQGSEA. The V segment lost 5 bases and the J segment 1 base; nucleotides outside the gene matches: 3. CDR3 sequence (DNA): TGCAGCGTTACAGGGGGCAGGTCTGGGGCCAACGTCCTGACTTTC. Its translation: CSVTGGRSGANVLTF.

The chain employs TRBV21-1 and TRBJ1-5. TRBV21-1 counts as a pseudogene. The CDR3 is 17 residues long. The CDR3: CASSKVLRWDGNQPQHF. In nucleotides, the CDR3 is TGTGCCAGCAGCAAAGTATTAAGGTGGGACGGCAATCAGCCCCAGCATTTT.

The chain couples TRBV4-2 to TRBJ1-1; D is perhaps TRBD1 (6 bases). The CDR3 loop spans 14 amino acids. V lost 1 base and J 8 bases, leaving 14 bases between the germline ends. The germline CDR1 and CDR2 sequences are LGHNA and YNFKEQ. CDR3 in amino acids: CASSQASHRVEAFF. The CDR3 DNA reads TGTGCCAGCAGCCAAGCCTCACACAGGGTCGAAGCTTTCTTT.

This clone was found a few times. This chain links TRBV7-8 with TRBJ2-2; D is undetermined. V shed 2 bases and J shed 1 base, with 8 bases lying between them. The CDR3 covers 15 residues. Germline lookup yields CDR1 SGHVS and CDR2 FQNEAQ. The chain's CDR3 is CASSLSAGNTGELFF. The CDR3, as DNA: TGTGCCAGCAGCTTATCAGCAGGGAACACCGGGGAGCTGTTTTTT.

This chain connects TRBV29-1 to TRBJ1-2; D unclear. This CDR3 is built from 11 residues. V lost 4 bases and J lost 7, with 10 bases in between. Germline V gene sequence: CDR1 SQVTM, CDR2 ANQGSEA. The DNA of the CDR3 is TGCAGCGTTGTTGGGGAGGCTGGCTACACCTTC. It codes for CSVVGEAGYTF.

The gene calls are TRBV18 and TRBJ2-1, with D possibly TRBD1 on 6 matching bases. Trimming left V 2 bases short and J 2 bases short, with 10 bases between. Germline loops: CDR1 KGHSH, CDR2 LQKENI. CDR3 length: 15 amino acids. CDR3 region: CASSPWGLTYNEQFF. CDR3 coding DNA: TGTGCCAGCTCACCATGGGGGCTTACCTACAATGAGCAGTTCTTC.

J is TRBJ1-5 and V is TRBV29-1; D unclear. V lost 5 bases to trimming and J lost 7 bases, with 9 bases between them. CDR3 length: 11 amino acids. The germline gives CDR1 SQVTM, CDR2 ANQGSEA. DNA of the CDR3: TGCAGCGTTTCAGGTCCCCAGCCCCAGCATTTT. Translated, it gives CSVSGPQPQHF.

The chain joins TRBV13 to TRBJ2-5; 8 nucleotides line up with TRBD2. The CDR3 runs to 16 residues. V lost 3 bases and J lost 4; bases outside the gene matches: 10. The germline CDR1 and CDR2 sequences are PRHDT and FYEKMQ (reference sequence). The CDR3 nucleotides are TGTGCCAGCAGCTTGGCAGCGGGGGCCCATGGAGAGACCCAGTACTTC. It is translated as CASSLAAGAHGETQYF.

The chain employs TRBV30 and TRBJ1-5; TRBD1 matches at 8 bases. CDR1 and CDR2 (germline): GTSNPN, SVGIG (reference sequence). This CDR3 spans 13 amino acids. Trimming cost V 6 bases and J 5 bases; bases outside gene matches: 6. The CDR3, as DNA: TGTGCCTGTTCCGGGACAGGTTATCAGCCCCAGCATTTT. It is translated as CACSGTGYQPQHF.

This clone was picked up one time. CDR3 nucleotide sequence: TGCGCCAGCAGCCAAGAATATAGGACAGCCTACTACGAGCAGTACTTC. Amino acid sequence: CASSQEYRTAYYEQYF. The gene calls are TRBV4-1 and TRBJ2-7; TRBD1 is a possible D gene (6 bases). This CDR3 comprises 16 residues. V lost 0 bases, J lost 3 bases, and 15 bases lay in between. Germline V CDR1 and CDR2: MGHRA, YSYEKL.

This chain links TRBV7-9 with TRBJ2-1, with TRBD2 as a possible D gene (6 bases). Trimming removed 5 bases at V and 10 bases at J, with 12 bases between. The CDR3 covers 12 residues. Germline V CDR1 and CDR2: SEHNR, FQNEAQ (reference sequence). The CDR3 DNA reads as TGTGCCAGCAGCCTCGGGGGAACAGAGCAGTTCTTC. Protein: CASSLGGTEQFF.

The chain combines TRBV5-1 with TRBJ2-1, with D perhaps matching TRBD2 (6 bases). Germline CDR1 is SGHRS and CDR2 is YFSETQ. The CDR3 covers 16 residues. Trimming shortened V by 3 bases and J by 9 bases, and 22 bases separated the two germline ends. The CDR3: CASSSSRDGGRGEQFF. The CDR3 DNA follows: TGCGCCAGCAGCTCAAGCCGGGACGGAGGGCGAGGTGAGCAGTTCTTC.

CDR3 sequence (DNA): TGTGCCAGCAGCACAGGGACTAGCGGGGCCACTAGCACAGATACGCAGTATTTT. Translating gives CASSTGTSGATSTDTQYF. The rearrangement uses TRBV7-2 and TRBJ2-3; 13 bases are shared with TRBD2. CDR3 length: 18 residues. Germline V gene sequence: CDR1 SGHTA, CDR2 FQGNSA. V trimming: 5 bases; J trimming: 0 bases; junction bases outside the gene matches: 8. The full variable domain, in which reference TRBV7-2 and TRBJ2-3 provide the parts outside the CDR3, is GAGVSQSPSNKVTEKGKDVELRCDPISGHTALYWYRQSLGQGLEFLIYFQGNSAPDKSGLPSDRFSAERTGGSVSTLTIQRTQQEDSAVYLCASSTGTSGATSTDTQYFGPGTRLTVL.

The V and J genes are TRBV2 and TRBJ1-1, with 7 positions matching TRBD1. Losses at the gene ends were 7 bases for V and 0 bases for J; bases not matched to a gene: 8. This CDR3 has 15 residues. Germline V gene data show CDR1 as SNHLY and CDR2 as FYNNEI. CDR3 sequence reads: CASKGTANMNTEAFF. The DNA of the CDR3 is TGTGCCAGCAAGGGGACAGCTAACATGAACACTGAAGCTTTCTTT.

The CDR3 protein is CASRTGGVNGYTF. CDR3 bases: TGTGCCAGCAGGACAGGGGGAGTTAATGGCTACACCTTC. The chain recombines TRBV27 with TRBJ1-2; 9 positions agree with TRBD1. This CDR3 has 13 amino acids. The V gene end was trimmed by 6 bases and the J gene end by 6 bases; junction bases not matched to a gene: 5. Per germline, CDR1 MNHEY and CDR2 SMNVEV (reference sequence).